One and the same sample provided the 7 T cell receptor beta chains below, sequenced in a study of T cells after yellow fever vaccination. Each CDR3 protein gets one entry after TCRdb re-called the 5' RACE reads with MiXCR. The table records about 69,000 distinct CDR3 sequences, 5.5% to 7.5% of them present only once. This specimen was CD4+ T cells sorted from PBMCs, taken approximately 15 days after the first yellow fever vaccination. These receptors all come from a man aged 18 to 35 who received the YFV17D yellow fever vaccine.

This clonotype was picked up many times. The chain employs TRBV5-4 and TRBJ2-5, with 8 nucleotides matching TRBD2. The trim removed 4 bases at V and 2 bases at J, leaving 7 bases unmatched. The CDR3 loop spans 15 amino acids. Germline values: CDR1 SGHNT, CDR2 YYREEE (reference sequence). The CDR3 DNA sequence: TGTGCCAGCAGCCCCTCCCGCGGGGGGCAAGAGACCCAGTACTTC. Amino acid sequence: CASSPSRGGQETQYF.

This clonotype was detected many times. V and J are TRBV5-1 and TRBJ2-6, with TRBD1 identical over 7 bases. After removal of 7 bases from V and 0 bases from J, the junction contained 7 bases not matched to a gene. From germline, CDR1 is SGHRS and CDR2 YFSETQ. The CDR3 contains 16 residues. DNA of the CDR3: TGCGCCAGCGAAGGGGGCGTAGACTCTGGGGCCAACGTCCTGACTTTC. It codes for CASEGGVDSGANVLTF.

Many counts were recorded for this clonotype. The CDR3 sequence is CASRVGTQNNEQFF. The CDR3 DNA reads as TGTGCCAGCAGAGTAGGGACACAGAACAATGAGCAGTTCTTC. This sequence joins TRBV6-1 and TRBJ2-1, with D possibly matching TRBD1 (6 bases). The germline CDR1 and CDR2 sequences are MNHNS and SASEGT. Trimming stripped 6 bases from V and 5 bases from J, with 14 bases between. The CDR3 spans 14 residues.

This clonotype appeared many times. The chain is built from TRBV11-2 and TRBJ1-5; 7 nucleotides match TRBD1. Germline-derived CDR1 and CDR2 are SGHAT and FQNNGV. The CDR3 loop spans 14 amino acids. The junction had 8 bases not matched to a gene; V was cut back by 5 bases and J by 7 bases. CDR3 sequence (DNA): TGTGCCAGCAGCCGAACAGGGGAGCGGCAGCCCCAGCATTTT. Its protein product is CASSRTGERQPQHF.

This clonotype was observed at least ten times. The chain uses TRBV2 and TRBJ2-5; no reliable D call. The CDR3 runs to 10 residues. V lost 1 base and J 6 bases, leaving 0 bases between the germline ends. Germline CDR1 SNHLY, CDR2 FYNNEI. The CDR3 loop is CASSEETQYF. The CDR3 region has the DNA TGTGCCAGCAGTGAAGAGACCCAGTACTTC. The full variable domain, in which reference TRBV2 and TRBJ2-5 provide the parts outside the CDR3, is EPEVTQTPSHQVTQMGQEVILRCVPISNHLYFYWYRQILGQKVEFLVSFYNNEISEKSEIFDDQFSVERPDGSNFTLKIRSTKLEDSAMYFCASSEETQYFGPGTRLLVL.

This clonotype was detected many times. CDR3 sequence (DNA): TGTGCCAGCAGCCTGGGGGCCGAGGAAGAGACCCAGTACTTC. Protein: CASSLGAEEETQYF. This rearrangement joins TRBV4-2 to TRBJ2-5; a possible D gene is TRBD1 (6 bases). Germline V gives CDR1 LGHNA, CDR2 YNFKEQ. V lost 4 bases and J lost 3, with 12 bases in between. The CDR3 extends over 14 amino acids.

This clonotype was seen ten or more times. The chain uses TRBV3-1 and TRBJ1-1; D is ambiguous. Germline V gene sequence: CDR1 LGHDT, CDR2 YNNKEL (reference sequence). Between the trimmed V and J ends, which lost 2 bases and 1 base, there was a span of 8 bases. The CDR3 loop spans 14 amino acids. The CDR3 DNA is TGTGCCAGCAGCCAATCCTGGCAGAACACTGAAGCTTTCTTT. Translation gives CASSQSWQNTEAFF.